A selection of T cell receptor beta chains follows, all from one sample in a study of post-analysis software for immune sequencing data. TCRdb used MiXCR to reprocess the PCR reads, holding one entry per CDR3 protein. The sample lists roughly 650,000 distinct CDR3 sequences, over 45% seen once, with about 10% in the top ten. Sequenced: blood. Receptors were obtained from a girl between 2 and 10 years old with multiple sclerosis. Both conserved end residues are part of each CDR3. A D gene is named only where the DNA matches it firmly. The listing skips clone size in some rows; elsewhere it reads once, few, many or a size class.

v_gene: TRBV12-3/TRBV12-4; abundance: -; d_gene: -; j_gene: TRBJ1-3; CDR3nt: TGTGCCAGCAGTTTAGGGATACCCTCTGGAAACACCATATATTTT; CDR3aa: CASSLGIPSGNTIYF
v_gene: TRBV20-1; abundance: few; d_gene: TRBD2; j_gene: TRBJ2-1; CDR3nt: TGCAGTGCTAGGTCACTAGCGCACTCCTACAATGAGCAGTTCTTC; CDR3aa: CSARSLAHSYNEQFF
v_gene: TRBV12-3/TRBV12-4; abundance: few; d_gene: TRBD1; j_gene: TRBJ2-7; CDR3nt: TGTGCCAGCAGTAGAACAGGGGTTTACGAGCAGTACTTC; CDR3aa: CASSRTGVYEQYF
v_gene: TRBV6-5; abundance: -; d_gene: TRBD2; j_gene: TRBJ2-7; CDR3nt: TGTGCCAGCAGTTACTCGAGCCCTAGCGGCCCCAACTCGGCCCACGAGCAGTACTTC; CDR3aa: CASSYSSPSGPNSAHEQYF
v_gene: TRBV20-1; abundance: once; d_gene: -; j_gene: TRBJ2-7; CDR3nt: TGCAGGCAGGCAGACCAGCTGGACGAGCAGTACTTC; CDR3aa: CRQADQLDEQYF
v_gene: TRBV6-2/TRBV6-3; abundance: once; d_gene: -; j_gene: TRBJ1-6; CDR3nt: TGTGCCAGCAGCTTACAGAGGTCACCCCTCCACTTT; CDR3aa: CASSLQRSPLHF
v_gene: TRBV29-1; abundance: few; d_gene: -; j_gene: TRBJ1-1; CDR3nt: TGCAGCGTTAGTGAACAGGGCACTGAAGCTTTCTTT; CDR3aa: CSVSEQGTEAFF
v_gene: TRBV27; abundance: -; d_gene: TRBD1; j_gene: TRBJ1-2; CDR3nt: TGTGCCGGGCAATGGGGGACAGACTATGGCTACACCTTC; CDR3aa: CAGQWGTDYGYTF
v_gene: TRBV20-1; abundance: -; d_gene: TRBD2; j_gene: TRBJ2-7; CDR3nt: TGCAGTGCTAGAGATTCGGGGGGGGCTTACGAGCAGTACTTC; CDR3aa: CSARDSGGAYEQYF
v_gene: TRBV7-2; abundance: -; d_gene: -; j_gene: TRBJ2-7; CDR3nt: TGTGCCAGCAGCTTAGCCCCGGCTCCCCCCTACGAGCAGTACTTC; CDR3aa: CASSLAPAPPYEQYF
v_gene: TRBV6-5; abundance: -; d_gene: -; j_gene: TRBJ2-5; CDR3nt: TGTGCCAGCAGTTACTTTCAGGGAAGAGGGACCCAGTACTTC; CDR3aa: CASSYFQGRGTQYF
v_gene: TRBV3-1; abundance: -; d_gene: -; j_gene: TRBJ1-1; CDR3nt: TGTGCCAGCAGCCAATATCGGACAGCTGAAGCTTTCTTT; CDR3aa: CASSQYRTAEAFF
v_gene: TRBV11-2; abundance: -; d_gene: TRBD1; j_gene: TRBJ2-3; CDR3nt: TGTGCCAGCAGTCCTCGTCTGACAGGGCCAGATACGCAGTATTTT; CDR3aa: CASSPRLTGPDTQYF
v_gene: TRBV6-2/TRBV6-3; abundance: once; d_gene: -; j_gene: TRBJ2-7; CDR3nt: TGTGCCAGCAGTATCAGGGAGGAGCCCTACGAGCAGTACTTC; CDR3aa: CASSIREEPYEQYF
v_gene: TRBV7-6; abundance: few; d_gene: TRBD1; j_gene: TRBJ2-7; CDR3nt: TGTGCCAGCAGCTTAGAGAGGACAGGGACTTACGAGCAGTACTTC; CDR3aa: CASSLERTGTYEQYF
v_gene: TRBV7-2; abundance: many; d_gene: -; j_gene: TRBJ2-3; CDR3nt: TGTGCCAGCAGTTTGGGCGGGGCGAGCACAGATACGCAGTATTTT; CDR3aa: CASSLGGASTDTQYF
v_gene: TRBV30; abundance: -; d_gene: TRBD1; j_gene: TRBJ1-2; CDR3nt: TGTGCCTGGAGTGTAGGGGGCGCAGCCCCGAATGGCTACACCTTC; CDR3aa: CAWSVGGAAPNGYTF
v_gene: TRBV18; abundance: few; d_gene: TRBD1; j_gene: TRBJ2-5; CDR3nt: TGTGCCAGCTCACCCCCGGGACAGCACCAAGAGACCCAGTACTTC; CDR3aa: CASSPPGQHQETQYF
v_gene: TRBV27; abundance: -; d_gene: TRBD1; j_gene: TRBJ2-7; CDR3nt: TGTGCCAGCAGCCCGGGACAGGGACAGGCAAGCTACGAGCAGTACTTC; CDR3aa: CASSPGQGQASYEQYF
v_gene: TRBV29-1; abundance: -; d_gene: -; j_gene: TRBJ1-1; CDR3nt: TGCAGTTATACAGGGCTCAATGAAGCTTTCTTT; CDR3aa: CSYTGLNEAFF
v_gene: TRBV20-1; abundance: -; d_gene: -; j_gene: TRBJ2-3; CDR3nt: TGCAGTGCTAGAGCACCCGGGACCACTAGCACAGATACGCAGTATTTT; CDR3aa: CSARAPGTTSTDTQYF
v_gene: TRBV30; abundance: -; d_gene: TRBD2; j_gene: TRBJ2-1; CDR3nt: TGTGCCTGGAGTTCTACTAGCGGGAGCAACAATGAGCAGTTCTTC; CDR3aa: CAWSSTSGSNNEQFF
v_gene: TRBV10-3; abundance: -; d_gene: -; j_gene: TRBJ2-5; CDR3nt: TGTGCCATCAGTGAGTTGGGTTTTCAAGAGACCCAGTACTTC; CDR3aa: CAISELGFQETQYF
v_gene: TRBV29-1; abundance: few; d_gene: -; j_gene: TRBJ2-6; CDR3nt: TGCAGCGTCTCGGACAGCTCTGGGGCCAACGTCCTGACTTTC; CDR3aa: CSVSDSSGANVLTF
v_gene: TRBV2; abundance: few; d_gene: -; j_gene: TRBJ2-1; CDR3nt: TGTGCCAGCGGACAAAGACTAGTTCGGCACAATGAGCAGTTCTTC; CDR3aa: CASGQRLVRHNEQFF
v_gene: TRBV2; abundance: -; d_gene: -; j_gene: TRBJ1-5; CDR3nt: TGTGCCAGCAGTCCGGACACGGTTAGCAATCAGCCCCAGCATTTT; CDR3aa: CASSPDTVSNQPQHF
v_gene: TRBV12-3/TRBV12-4; abundance: -; d_gene: -; j_gene: TRBJ2-4; CDR3nt: TGTGCCAGCAGTCCCATACTAGCCAAAAACATTCAGTACTTC; CDR3aa: CASSPILAKNIQYF
v_gene: TRBV20-1; abundance: -; d_gene: TRBD2; j_gene: TRBJ2-2; CDR3nt: TGCAGTGCTAGAGGGGAGCGGGAGTACGGGGAGCTGTTTTTT; CDR3aa: CSARGEREYGELFF
v_gene: TRBV6-2/TRBV6-3; abundance: -; d_gene: -; j_gene: TRBJ2-2; CDR3nt: TGTGCCACCCTAGGGGGTATTGACACCGGGGAGCTGTTTTTT; CDR3aa: CATLGGIDTGELFF
v_gene: TRBV5-1; abundance: -; d_gene: TRBD1; j_gene: TRBJ1-1; CDR3nt: TGCGCCAGCAGCTGGGGGACAGAGAACACTGAAGCTTTCTTT; CDR3aa: CASSWGTENTEAFF
v_gene: TRBV20-1; abundance: -; d_gene: -; j_gene: TRBJ2-7; CDR3nt: TGCAGTGCTAGTAGCCGGGGGCATCTGGACGAGCAGTACTTC; CDR3aa: CSASSRGHLDEQYF
v_gene: TRBV7-9; abundance: -; d_gene: -; j_gene: TRBJ2-6; CDR3nt: TGTGCCAGCAGCTTACACTGGCGTTTCTCTGGGGCCAACGTCCTGACTTTC; CDR3aa: CASSLHWRFSGANVLTF
v_gene: TRBV20-1; abundance: -; d_gene: TRBD2; j_gene: TRBJ2-1; CDR3nt: TGCAGTGCCCTACGGACTAGCGGGCCGTACAATGAGCAGTTCTTC; CDR3aa: CSALRTSGPYNEQFF
v_gene: TRBV15; abundance: few; d_gene: TRBD1; j_gene: TRBJ2-7; CDR3nt: TGTGCCACCAGCAGTGGGACAGGGAACCACGAGCAGTACTTC; CDR3aa: CATSSGTGNHEQYF
v_gene: TRBV4-1; abundance: -; d_gene: -; j_gene: TRBJ2-4; CDR3nt: TGCGCCAGCAGCCAAGATTTCGTTGACGGGTTTGCCAAAAACATTCAGTACTTC; CDR3aa: CASSQDFVDGFAKNIQYF
v_gene: TRBV12-3/TRBV12-4; abundance: -; d_gene: TRBD1; j_gene: TRBJ2-3; CDR3nt: TGTGCCAGCAGTCCTGACAGGGGGCGGGTAGATACGCAGTATTTT; CDR3aa: CASSPDRGRVDTQYF
v_gene: TRBV6-1; abundance: few; d_gene: TRBD1; j_gene: TRBJ2-1; CDR3nt: TGTGCCAGCAGTCTTCGGACAGGGCTCGATGAGCAGTTCTTC; CDR3aa: CASSLRTGLDEQFF
v_gene: TRBV20-1; abundance: once; d_gene: TRBD2; j_gene: TRBJ2-1; CDR3nt: TGCAGTTTTCTAGGGCTAGCGGGAGTGGCGAGCTCCTACAATGAGCAGTTCTTC; CDR3aa: CSFLGLAGVASSYNEQFF
v_gene: TRBV13; abundance: -; d_gene: TRBD2; j_gene: TRBJ2-5; CDR3nt: TGTGCCAGCAGCTCACCCGGACTAGCGGGAGAGGAAGAGACCCAGTACTTC; CDR3aa: CASSSPGLAGEEETQYF
v_gene: TRBV7-2; abundance: -; d_gene: TRBD1; j_gene: TRBJ2-7; CDR3nt: TGTGCCAGCAGCTTAGGATACAGGGGGGCCATCTACGAGCAGTACTTC; CDR3aa: CASSLGYRGAIYEQYF
v_gene: TRBV5-1; abundance: few; d_gene: -; j_gene: TRBJ1-1; CDR3nt: TGCGCCAGCAGCTTGGCCGGGGGGGGACCCAGAGCTTTCTTT; CDR3aa: CASSLAGGGPRAFF
v_gene: TRBV12-3/TRBV12-4; abundance: -; d_gene: TRBD1; j_gene: TRBJ1-4; CDR3nt: TGTGCCAGCAGCTGGACAGGGGGAGGTGAAAAACTGTTTTTT; CDR3aa: CASSWTGGGEKLFF